The present entry profiles one TCR beta chain with its context. Its matching antigen is unknown. Germline V gives CDR1 MNHEY, CDR2 SVGAGI. Trimming cost V 0 bases and J 4 bases, with 12 bases left between them. The CDR3 extends over 16 amino acids. Each CDR3 protein is one row after TCRdb ran MiXCR on the 5' RACE reads. Altogether more than 400,000 distinct CDR3 sequences are present, over 12% being singletons, with the ten largest covering about 0.4%. The data were obtained in a study of identical twins. Each donor was a healthy Caucasian. The study, taken as a whole, reports: Insertions were fewer in abundant cord blood beta clonotypes, whereas memory repertoires showed none of this pattern. Potential partial confounding of zero-insertion analyses by invariant MAIT and iNKT cells was noted.

This sample also appeared in a second study, on yellow fever vaccine responses in identical twins. That study reports: As reported, the vaccine T cell response of twins seemed partly convergent and partly personalized.

The chain couples TRBV6-5 to TRBJ2-2; D possibly corresponds to TRBD2 (6 bases). Sequencing was done on a sample of CD4+ T cells sorted from blood. The origin of this receptor is a woman aged 18-30 years in good health. The CDR3 region is CASSYSLGGFTGELFF. In nucleotides, the CDR3 is TGTGCCAGCAGTTACTCGCTTGGGGGGTTCACCGGGGAGCTGTTTTTT.